The sequence of this T cell receptor (beta chain) was determined in a study of blood T cell repertoires in COVID-19. The repertoire was sequenced with immunoSEQ multiplex PCR; TCRdb's copy has only in-frame clones and lacks some. The sample consists of around 150,000 clones, roughly 90% of them appearing once. Sequenced input: peripheral blood. The TCR originated in a man aged 60-69 years with active or convalescent COVID-19.

The DNA for the CDR3 is TGCGCCAGCAGTGAGTCGAGGGTCACCTACGAGCAGTACTTC. Residues: CASSESRVTYEQYF. This chain joins TRBV10-2 and TRBJ2-7; a weak D match, TRBD2 (5 bases). Germline loops: CDR1 WSHSY, CDR2 SAAADI. V dropped 0 bases and J dropped 2 bases, with 8 bases sitting between them. The CDR3 consists of 14 residues.